These 9 T cell receptor beta chains originate from one sample sequenced in a study of T cells in Graves' hyperthyroidism and ophthalmopathy. TCR beta CDR3 regions were amplified from RNA transcripts. The TCR CDR3 first-round RT-PCR relied on the HTBI primer set. TCRdb recomputed calls from the multiplex PCR reads with MiXCR, one row per CDR3 protein. The data show around 300,000 distinct CDR3 sequences, approximately 16% seen once. The sequencing sample was made of blood. The receptors were sampled from a woman in her forties or fifties with Graves' hyperthyroidism that later progressed to Graves' ophthalmopathy.

In its sample, this clonotype was seen many times. The chain recombines TRBV7-9 with TRBJ2-2; no firm D call. The CDR3 runs to 17 residues. In germline, CDR1 is SEHNR, CDR2 FQNEAQ (reference sequence). Trimming removed 5 bases at V and 3 bases at J, with 19 bases between. The CDR3 is CASSLRPDPADTGELFF. In DNA, the CDR3 is TGTGCCAGCAGCCTCCGGCCCGACCCGGCCGACACCGGGGAGCTGTTTTTT.

In its sample, this clonotype was seen many times. The chain carries TRBV19 and TRBJ2-3, with D possibly being TRBD1 (5 bases). V was pared by 6 bases and J by 1 base, with 5 bases between. Germline values: CDR1 LNHDA, CDR2 SQIVND (reference sequence). CDR3 length equals 12 residues. Written as DNA, the CDR3 is TGTGCCAGTAGGACAGGCACAGATACGCAGTATTTT. Its protein product is CASRTGTDTQYF.

The V call is TRBV6-1, the J call TRBJ2-2; D uncertain. Germline V gene sequence: CDR1 MNHNS, CDR2 SASEGT. Trimming took off 5 bases at V and 3 bases at J, with 7 bases between the two ends. This CDR3 has 13 residues. The CDR3 bases are TGTGCCAGCAGTTATTGGGACACCGGGGAGCTGTTTTTT. Translating it yields CASSYWDTGELFF.

Turning to this clonotype: A much larger clone sits a single nucleotide away, making a read error possible. This chain uses TRBV7-9 with TRBJ1-1; 7 positions match TRBD1. The junction had 6 bases not matched to a gene; V was cut back by 4 bases and J by 7 bases. The CDR3 is made up of 13 amino acids. The germline CDR1 and CDR2 sequences are SEHNR and FQNEAQ (reference sequence). The DNA for the CDR3 is TGTGCCAGCAGCTCACAGGGGCCCGATGAAGCTTTCTTT. Encoded protein: CASSSQGPDEAFF.

CDR3 residues: CASSLIALDSGHEQYF. The CDR3 nucleotides read TGTGCCAGCAGCTTAATTGCCTTGGACAGCGGGCACGAGCAGTACTTC. The chain employs TRBV7-3 and TRBJ2-7; D is perhaps TRBD1 or TRBD2 (6 bases each). Germline CDR1 reads SGHTA; CDR2 reads FQGTGA. The CDR3 totals 16 residues. Trimming took 1 base from V and 5 from J, leaving 18 bases between them. Based on the CDR3 plus reference TRBV7-3 and TRBJ2-7, the full variable domain is GAGVSQTPSNKVTEKGKYVELRCDPISGHTALYWYRQSLGQGPEFLIYFQGTGAADDSGLPNDRFFAVRPEGSVSTLKIQRTERGDSAVYLCASSLIALDSGHEQYFGPGTRLTVT.

This clonotype was counted ten times or more. This chain connects TRBV29-1 to TRBJ2-7, with D possibly being TRBD2 (5 bases). The germline V gene has CDR1 SQVTM and CDR2 ANQGSEA. Trimming cost V 7 bases and J 6 bases, with 13 bases left between them. The CDR3 runs to 11 residues. In DNA, the CDR3 is TGCAGCGCCCGAGAGGGATTCGAGCAGTACTTC. Protein sequence: CSAREGFEQYF.

The rearrangement joins TRBV19 to TRBJ1-2; no firm D call. This CDR3 contains 14 residues. Looked up from germline, CDR1 is LNHDA and CDR2 is SQIVND (reference sequence). With 0 bases removed from V and 4 bases from J, the gap between germline ends came to 9 bases. CDR3 DNA: TGTGCCAGTAGTATAGATGGACGTAGCTATGGCTACACCTTC. It codes for CASSIDGRSYGYTF. The full variable domain, its missing parts supplied by reference TRBV19 and TRBJ1-2, is DGGITQSPKYLFRKEGQNVTLSCEQNLNHDAMYWYRQDPGQGLRLIYYSQIVNDFQKGDIAEGYSVSREKKESFPLTVTSAQKNPTAFYLCASSIDGRSYGYTFGSGTRLTVV.

This clonotype was counted at least ten times. The V and J genes are TRBV28 and TRBJ2-3; 10 bases line up with TRBD2. The CDR3 is 16 amino acids. Trimming removed 3 bases from V and 2 bases from J; junction bases left unmatched: 5. Germline lookup yields CDR1 MDHEN and CDR2 SYDVKM. CDR3 coding DNA: TGTGCCAGCAGTTTGGGACTAGCGCAAAACACAGATACGCAGTATTTT. Translation: CASSLGLAQNTDTQYF.

The chain couples TRBV18 to TRBJ2-7; D uncertain. The germline V and J ends were trimmed by 10 bases and 4 bases, with 11 bases remaining between them. The germline V gene encodes CDR1 KGHSH and CDR2 LQKENI. This CDR3 contains 11 residues. CDR3 amino acids: CATSWGYEQYF. DNA of the CDR3: TGTGCCACCAGTTGGGGATACGAGCAGTACTTC.